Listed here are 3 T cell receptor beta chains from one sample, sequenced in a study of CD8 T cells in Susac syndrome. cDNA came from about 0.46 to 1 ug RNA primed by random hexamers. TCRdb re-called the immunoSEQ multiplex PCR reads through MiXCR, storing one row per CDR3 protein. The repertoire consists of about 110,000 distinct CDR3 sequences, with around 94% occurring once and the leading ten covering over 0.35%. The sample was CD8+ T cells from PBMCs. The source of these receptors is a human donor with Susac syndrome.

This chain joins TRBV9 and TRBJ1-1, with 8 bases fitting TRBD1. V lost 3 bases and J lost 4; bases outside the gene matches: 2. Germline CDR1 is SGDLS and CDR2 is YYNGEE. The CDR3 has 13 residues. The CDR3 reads CASSDTGGTEAFF. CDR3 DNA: TGTGCCAGCAGCGATACAGGGGGCACTGAAGCTTTCTTT.

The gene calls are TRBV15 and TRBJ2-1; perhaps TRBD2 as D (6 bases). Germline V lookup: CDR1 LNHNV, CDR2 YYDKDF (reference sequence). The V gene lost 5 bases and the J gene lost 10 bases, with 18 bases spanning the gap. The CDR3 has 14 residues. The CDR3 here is CATSLRGDPREQFF. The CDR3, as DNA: TGTGCCACCAGCCTGCGGGGAGACCCGAGGGAGCAGTTCTTC. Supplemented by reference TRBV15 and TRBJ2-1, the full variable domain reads DAMVIQNPRYQVTQFGKPVTLSCSQTLNHNVMYWYQQKSSQAPKLLFHYYDKDFNNEADTPDNFQSRRPNTSFCFLDIRSPGLGDTAMYLCATSLRGDPREQFFGPGTRLTVL.

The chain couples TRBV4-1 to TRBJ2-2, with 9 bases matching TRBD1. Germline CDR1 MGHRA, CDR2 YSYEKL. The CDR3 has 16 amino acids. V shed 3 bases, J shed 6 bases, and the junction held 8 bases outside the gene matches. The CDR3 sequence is CASSHPGQGLSGELFF. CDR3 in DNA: TGCGCCAGCAGCCACCCGGGACAGGGACTATCCGGGGAGCTGTTTTTT.